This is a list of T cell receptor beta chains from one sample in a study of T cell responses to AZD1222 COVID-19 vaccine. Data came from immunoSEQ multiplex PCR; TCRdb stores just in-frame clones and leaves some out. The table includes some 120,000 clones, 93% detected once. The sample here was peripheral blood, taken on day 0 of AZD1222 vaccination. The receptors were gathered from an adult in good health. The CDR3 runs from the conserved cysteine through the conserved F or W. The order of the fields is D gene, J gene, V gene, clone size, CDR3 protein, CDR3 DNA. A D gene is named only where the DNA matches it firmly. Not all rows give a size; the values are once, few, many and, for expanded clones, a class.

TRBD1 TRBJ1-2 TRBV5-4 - CASNRGPSYGYTF TGTGCCAGCAACAGGGGCCCTAGCTATGGCTACACCTTC
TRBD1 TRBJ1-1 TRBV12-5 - CASFTGGVNTEAFF TGTGCTAGTTTCACAGGGGGCGTAAACACTGAAGCTTTCTTT
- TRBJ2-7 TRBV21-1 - CASGTGGPYEQYF TGTGCCAGCGGGACAGGGGGTCCCTACGAGCAGTACTTC
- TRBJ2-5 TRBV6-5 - CASSYPRGDAQETQYF TGTGCCAGCAGTTACCCCCGGGGTGATGCCCAAGAGACCCAGTACTTC
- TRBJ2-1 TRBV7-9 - CASSLEVGGLTYNEQFF TGTGCCAGCAGCTTAGAGGTGGGGGGCTTGACCTACAATGAGCAGTTCTTC
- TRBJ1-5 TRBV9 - CASSPGTDHQPQHF TGTGCCAGCAGCCCCGGGACGGATCATCAGCCCCAGCATTTT
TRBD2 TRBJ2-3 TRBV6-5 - CASSLAGGTDTQYF TGTGCCAGCAGTTTAGCGGGGGGCACAGATACGCAGTATTTT
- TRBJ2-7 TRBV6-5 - CASSTALAAYEQYF TGTGCCAGCAGTACAGCCCTTGCCGCGTACGAGCAGTACTTC
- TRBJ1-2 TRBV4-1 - CASSPYAGTDYGYTF TGCGCCAGCAGCCCCTATGCGGGGACGGACTATGGCTACACCTTC
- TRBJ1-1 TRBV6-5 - CASSSAGEGNTEAFF TGTGCCAGCAGTTCGGCAGGGGAGGGGAACACTGAAGCTTTCTTT
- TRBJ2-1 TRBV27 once CASRRQSWEEKLSEQFF TGTGCCAGCAGGCGTCAGAGTTGGGAAGAAAAGCTCAGTGAGCAGTTCTTC
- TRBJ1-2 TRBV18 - CASSPREGTGGYTF TGTGCCAGCTCACCCCGGGAGGGGACGGGTGGCTACACCTTC
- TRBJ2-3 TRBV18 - CASSPSASTDTQYF TGTGCCAGCTCACCATCGGCTAGCACAGATACGCAGTATTTT
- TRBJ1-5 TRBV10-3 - CAIRGIPDQPQHF TGTGCCATCAGAGGCATCCCGGATCAGCCCCAGCATTTT
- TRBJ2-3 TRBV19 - CASSMARGTPSTDTQYF TGTGCCAGTAGTATGGCTCGTGGCACCCCCTCCACAGATACGCAGTATTTT
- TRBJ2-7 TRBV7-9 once CASSLAAGEQYF TGTGCCAGCAGCTTAGCCGCAGGAGAGCAGTACTTC
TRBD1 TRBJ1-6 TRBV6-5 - CASSADRELGSPLHF TGTGCCAGCAGCGCAGACAGGGAGCTTGGTTCACCCCTCCACTTT
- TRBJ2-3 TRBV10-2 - CASSVYSGGPDTQYF TGCGCCAGCAGTGTATATTCCGGGGGACCAGATACGCAGTATTTT
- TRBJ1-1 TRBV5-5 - CASSLRTRIEAFF TGTGCCAGCAGCTTGAGGACAAGGATTGAAGCTTTCTTT
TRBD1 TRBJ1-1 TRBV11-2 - CASSQGQGAKNTEAFF TGTGCCAGCAGCCAGGGACAGGGGGCGAAGAACACTGAAGCTTTCTTT
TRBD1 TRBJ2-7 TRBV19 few CATLGQGAGEQYF TGTGCCACCTTGGGACAGGGGGCTGGAGAGCAGTACTTC
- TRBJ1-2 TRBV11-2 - CASSFSQSYGYTF TGTGCCAGCAGCTTCTCCCAGAGTTATGGCTACACCTTC
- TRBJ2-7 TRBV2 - CASGLNYEQYF TGTGCCAGCGGTCTCAACTACGAGCAGTACTTC
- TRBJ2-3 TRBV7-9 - CASSWGLAGADTQYF TGTGCCAGCAGCTGGGGACTGGCGGGGGCTGATACGCAGTATTTT
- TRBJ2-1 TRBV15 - CATSLRDEQFF TGTGCCACCAGCCTGAGGGATGAGCAGTTCTTC
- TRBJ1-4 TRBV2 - CASKGREADNEKLFF TGTGCCAGCAAAGGTCGGGAGGCGGATAATGAAAAACTGTTTTTT